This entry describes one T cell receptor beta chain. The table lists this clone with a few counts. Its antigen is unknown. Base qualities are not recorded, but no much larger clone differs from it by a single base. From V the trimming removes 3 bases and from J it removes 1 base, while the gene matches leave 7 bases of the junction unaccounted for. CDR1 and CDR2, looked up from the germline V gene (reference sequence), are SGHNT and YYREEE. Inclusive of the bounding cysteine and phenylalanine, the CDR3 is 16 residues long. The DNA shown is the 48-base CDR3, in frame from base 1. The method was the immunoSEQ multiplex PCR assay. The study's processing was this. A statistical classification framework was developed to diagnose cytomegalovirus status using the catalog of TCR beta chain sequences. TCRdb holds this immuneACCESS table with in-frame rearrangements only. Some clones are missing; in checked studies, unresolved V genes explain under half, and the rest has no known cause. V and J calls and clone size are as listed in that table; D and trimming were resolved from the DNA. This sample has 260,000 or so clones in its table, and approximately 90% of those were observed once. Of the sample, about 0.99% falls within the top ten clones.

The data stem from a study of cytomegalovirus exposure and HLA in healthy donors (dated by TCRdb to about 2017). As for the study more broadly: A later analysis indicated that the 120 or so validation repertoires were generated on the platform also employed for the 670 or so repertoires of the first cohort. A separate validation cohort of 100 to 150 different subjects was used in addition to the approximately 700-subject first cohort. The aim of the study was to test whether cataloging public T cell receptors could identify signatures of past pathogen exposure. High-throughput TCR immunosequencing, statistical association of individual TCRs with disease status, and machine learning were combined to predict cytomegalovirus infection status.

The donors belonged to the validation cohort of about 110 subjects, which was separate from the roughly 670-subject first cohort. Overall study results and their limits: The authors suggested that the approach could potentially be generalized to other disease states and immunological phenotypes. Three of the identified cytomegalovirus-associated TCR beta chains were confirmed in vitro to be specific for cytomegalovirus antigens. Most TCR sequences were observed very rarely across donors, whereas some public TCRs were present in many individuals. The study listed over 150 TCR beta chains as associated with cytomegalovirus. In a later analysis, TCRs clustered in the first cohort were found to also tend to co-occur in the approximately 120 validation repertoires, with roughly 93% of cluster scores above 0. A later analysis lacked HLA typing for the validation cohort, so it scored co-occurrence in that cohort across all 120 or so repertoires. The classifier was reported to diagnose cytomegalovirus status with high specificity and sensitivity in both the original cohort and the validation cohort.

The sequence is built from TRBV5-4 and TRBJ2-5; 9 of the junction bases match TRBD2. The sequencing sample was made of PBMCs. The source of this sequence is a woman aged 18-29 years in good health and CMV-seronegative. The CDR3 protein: CASSSPAGGLQETQYF. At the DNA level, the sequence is TGTGCCAGCAGCTCGCCAGCGGGAGGTCTCCAAGAGACCCAGTACTTC.